Listed here are 12 T cell receptor beta chains from one sample, sequenced in a study of blood T cell repertoires in COVID-19. The data were produced by immunoSEQ multiplex PCR, yet TCRdb's version contains in-frame clones alone and is incomplete. The sample shows more than 85,000 clones, approximately 86% of them seen only once. The specimen was peripheral blood. The receptors shown here come from a man aged 50-59 years with active or convalescent COVID-19.

The chain recombines TRBV6-6 with TRBJ2-7; TRBD2 is a possible D gene (7 bases). The germline CDR1 and CDR2 sequences are MNHNY and SVGAGI (reference sequence). V was clipped by 2 bases and J by 5 bases, with 19 bases between them. The CDR3 totals 16 residues. The CDR3 protein is CASSYRGAGVSHEQYF. The CDR3 DNA follows: TGTGCCAGCAGTTACCGGGGGGCGGGGGTATCCCACGAGCAGTACTTC.

In nucleotides, the CDR3 is TGTGCCAGCAGCTTTCCGGGCAATCAGCCCCAGCATTTT. Translated: CASSFPGNQPQHF. V gene TRBV12-3 or TRBV12-4 combines with J gene TRBJ1-5; D is undetermined. This CDR3 region has 13 residues. V lost 6 bases to trimming and J lost 2 bases, with 8 bases between them.

CDR3 sequence (DNA): TGTGCCATCAGCGCTCTCCCAGGGATAAACACCGGGGAGCTGTTTTTT. It specifies CAISALPGINTGELFF. The chain couples TRBV10-3 to TRBJ2-2; D possibly corresponds to TRBD1 (5 bases). CDR3 length: 16 amino acids. The germline V gene encodes CDR1 ENHRY and CDR2 SYGVKD. Deletions cut 6 bases from V and 2 bases from J, with 16 bases between.

The chain employs TRBV6-1 and TRBJ1-1, with TRBD1 matching over 7 bases. The CDR3 runs 15 residues. Germline lookup yields CDR1 MNHNS and CDR2 SASEGT. The trim removed 2 bases at V and 5 bases at J, leaving 8 bases unmatched. The CDR3 protein is CASSEQGGATTEAFF. As DNA, the CDR3 is TGTGCCAGCAGTGAACAGGGGGGTGCCACAACTGAAGCTTTCTTT.

The CDR3 DNA sequence: TGCGCCAGCCGGGGGACAGGGGGTAAGAACACTGAAGCTTTCTTT. Residues: CASRGTGGKNTEAFF. The chain carries TRBV10-1 and TRBJ1-1, with TRBD1 matching over 11 bases. CDR3 length equals 15 residues. Germline loops: CDR1 WNHNN, CDR2 SYGVQD (reference sequence). After removal of 8 bases from V and 1 base from J, the junction contained 6 bases not matched to a gene.

J is TRBJ2-7 and V is TRBV15, with D tentatively TRBD1 (6 bases). Deletions cut 0 bases from V and 8 bases from J, with 14 bases between. Germline values: CDR1 LNHNV, CDR2 YYDKDF (reference sequence). The CDR3 length is 14 residues. The CDR3 loop is CATSREVRGEQQYF. The CDR3 nucleotides are TGTGCCACCAGCAGAGAGGTCAGGGGCGAGCAGCAGTACTTC.

The sample holds a few counts of this clone. This sequence joins TRBV4-1 and TRBJ2-7; D unresolved. This CDR3 spans 13 amino acids. Germline CDR1 is MGHRA and CDR2 is YSYEKL. Trimming removed 3 bases from V and 4 bases from J, with 10 bases in between. The DNA of the CDR3 is TGCGCCAGCAGCCACGAACGAGATTACGAGCAGTACGTC. Its translation is CASSHERDYEQYV.

This chain links TRBV28 with TRBJ1-3; weak D call: TRBD1 (5 bases). The CDR3 is made up of 14 amino acids. The V gene's germline CDR1 is MDHEN and CDR2 SYDVKM. V lost 6 bases and J 2 bases, leaving 11 bases between the germline ends. The chain's CDR3 is CASRKQGTGNTIYF. The DNA of the CDR3 is TGTGCCAGCAGGAAGCAGGGTACTGGAAACACCATATATTTT.

DNA for the CDR3: TGTGCCAGTAGTACCAGGCTACCCTCCTACGAGCAGTACTTC. Translating it yields CASSTRLPSYEQYF. The chain employs TRBV19 and TRBJ2-7; D not certain. Trimming removed 4 bases at V and 0 bases at J, with 10 bases between. CDR1 is LNHDA and CDR2 is SQIVND in the germline V gene (reference sequence). The CDR3 loop spans 14 amino acids.

V and J are TRBV2 and TRBJ2-1; 10 nucleotides align to TRBD2. This CDR3 contains 14 residues. J lost 4 bases, V lost 7 bases, and 4 bases had no gene match. Germline-derived CDR1 and CDR2 are SNHLY and FYNNEI. For the CDR3, the DNA is TGTGCCAGCAAGCGGGGGGGAGGGTACAATGAGCAGTTCTTC. This gives the protein CASKRGGGYNEQFF.

The chain recombines TRBV4-1 with TRBJ2-3; 7 bases align to TRBD2. The CDR3 consists of 16 residues. The V gene end was trimmed by 0 bases and the J gene end by 2 bases; junction bases not matched to a gene: 5. The V gene's germline CDR1 is MGHRA and CDR2 YSYEKL. The CDR3 spells CASSQDPSGYTDTQYF. The CDR3 DNA is TGCGCCAGCAGCCAAGATCCTAGCGGTTACACAGATACGCAGTATTTT.

This clone was picked up a small number of times. V gene TRBV7-2 combines with J gene TRBJ2-2; 8 nucleotides line up with TRBD2. The CDR3 has 15 amino acids. CDR1 and CDR2 (germline): SGHTA, FQGNSA. V lost 3 bases to trimming and J lost 2 bases; unmatched junction nucleotides: 2. DNA of the CDR3: TGTGCCAGCAGCTTCGGGGGGGCCAACACCGGGGAGCTGTTTTTT. Its translation is CASSFGGANTGELFF. The variable domain in full, completed from reference TRBV7-2 and TRBJ2-2, reads GAGVSQSPSNKVTEKGKDVELRCDPISGHTALYWYRQSLGQGLEFLIYFQGNSAPDKSGLPSDRFSAERTGGSVSTLTIQRTQQEDSAVYLCASSFGGANTGELFFGEGSRLTVL.